These 24 T cell receptor beta chains share one sample of origin, sequenced in a study of T cells expressing NK-cell markers. Following a re-call of the 5' RACE reads, TCRdb has one entry per CDR3 protein and lacks DNA. This table lists 150,000 or so distinct CDR3 sequences. The sequenced sample consisted of blood T cells: a sorted CD56 or NKG2C T cell subset, CD4+ or CD8+ T cells, or bulk PBMC T cells (not recorded which). Receptors were obtained from a woman aged 50 to 60 in good health.

This chain joins TRBV24-1 and TRBJ1-5; TCRdb calls TRBD1, which cannot be checked without DNA. CDR3 length: 17 residues. Per the germline V gene, CDR1 is KGHDR and CDR2 is SFDVKD. CDR3 sequence reads: CATSDSTGGYSNQPQHF.

This clonotype is deemed medium-sized by its frequency. This sequence joins TRBV15 and TRBJ2-3; TCRdb selects TRBD1, and the lack of DNA leaves this call unchecked. Germline loops: CDR1 LNHNV, CDR2 YYDKDF (reference sequence). The CDR3 spans 16 residues. CDR3 sequence reads: CATSREEPPRTDTQYF. The whole variable domain, filled in from reference TRBV15 and TRBJ2-3, reads DAMVIQNPRYQVTQFGKPVTLSCSQTLNHNVMYWYQQKSSQAPKLLFHYYDKDFNNEADTPDNFQSRRPNTSFCFLDIRSPGLGDTAMYLCATSREEPPRTDTQYFGPGTRLTVL.

CDR3 amino acids: CASSLGTQYSYNEQFF. This chain uses TRBV5-6 with TRBJ2-1; the TRBD2 assignment by TCRdb is unverifiable without DNA. CDR1 is SGHDT and CDR2 is YYEEEE in the germline V gene. The CDR3 runs to 16 residues. The full variable domain, completed using reference TRBV5-6 and TRBJ2-1, is DAGVTQSPTHLIKTRGQQVTLRCSPKSGHDTVSWYQQALGQGPQFIFQYYEEEERQRGNFPDRFSGHQFPNYSSELNVNALLLGDSALYLCASSLGTQYSYNEQFFGPGTRLTVL.

This chain's CDR3 is CASSLEWGEVGYNEQFF. The V gene is TRBV7-8, the J gene TRBJ2-1; TCRdb names TRBD2, which stays unverified in the absence of DNA. The CDR3 has 17 residues. Germline CDR1 is SGHVS and CDR2 is FQNEAQ.

V gene TRBV4-2 combines with J gene TRBJ2-2. Looked up from germline, CDR1 is LGHNA and CDR2 is YNFKEQ. The CDR3 covers 17 residues. CDR3 in amino acids: CASSQDGRVLNTGELFF.

V gene TRBV5-6 combines with J gene TRBJ2-7. Germline V gene data show CDR1 as SGHDT and CDR2 as YYEEEE. The CDR3 contains 14 residues. CDR3 sequence reads: CASSVSGLSYEQYF.

The CDR3 protein is CASSDWTGDNSPLHF. V gene TRBV2 combines with J gene TRBJ1-6; TCRdb outputs TRBD1, but without DNA this stays unchecked. Per the germline V gene, CDR1 is SNHLY and CDR2 is FYNNEI. The CDR3 consists of 15 residues. The complete variable domain, with remaining parts taken from reference TRBV2 and TRBJ1-6, reads EPEVTQTPSHQVTQMGQEVILRCVPISNHLYFYWYRQILGQKVEFLVSFYNNEISEKSEIFDDQFSVERPDGSNFTLKIRSTKLEDSAMYFCASSDWTGDNSPLHFGNGTRLTVT.

The J gene is TRBJ1-1, the V gene TRBV7-9; the TRBD1 assignment by TCRdb is unverifiable without DNA. The V gene's germline CDR1 is SEHNR and CDR2 FQNEAQ (reference sequence). This CDR3 region has 15 residues. The CDR3 is CASSLVDRANTEAFF.

J is TRBJ2-7 and V is TRBV4-2; TCRdb gives TRBD2 as the D gene, but with no DNA this cannot be confirmed. Per germline, CDR1 LGHNA and CDR2 YNFKEQ. The CDR3 consists of 11 residues. CDR3 sequence: CASSQGLEQYF.

The V and J genes are TRBV27 and TRBJ2-7; the D call of TRBD2 rests on TCRdb alone, since no DNA is present to check it. CDR1 and CDR2 (germline): MNHEY, SMNVEV (reference sequence). The CDR3 spans 14 residues. The CDR3 loop is CASRGSGSPHEQYF.

The V call is TRBV10-2, the J call TRBJ1-4; TCRdb reports TRBD1, a call that lacks DNA to check it against. From germline, CDR1 is WSHSY and CDR2 SAAADI. The length of the CDR3 is 16 residues. The CDR3 spells CASTSWTGLTNEKLFF.

The chain joins TRBV6-5 to TRBJ2-7; the TCRdb call, TRBD1, lacks DNA for checking. The germline V gene encodes CDR1 MNHEY and CDR2 SVGAGI. The CDR3 has 15 amino acids. This CDR3 is CASSYSIQGNDEQYF.

This rearrangement joins TRBV20-1 to TRBJ2-7; TCRdb's assignment of TRBD2 cannot be checked, as there is no DNA. Germline loops: CDR1 DFQATT, CDR2 SNEGSKA (reference sequence). The CDR3 sequence is 12 residues long. This CDR3 is CSARGGNYEQYF.

The chain recombines TRBV6-5 with TRBJ2-1; TCRdb designates TRBD2, a call that cannot be tested without DNA. This CDR3 has 16 residues. Germline values: CDR1 MNHEY, CDR2 SVGAGI. This CDR3 reads CASTAGSGSSYNEQFF.

The chain joins TRBV5-1 to TRBJ2-1; there is no DNA to check the TCRdb D call of TRBD1. This CDR3 is built from 16 residues. Germline V lookup: CDR1 SGHRS, CDR2 YFSETQ. This CDR3 is CASSLAETGKYNEQFF.

The CDR3 loop reads CASSLAGEWAGLNTGELFF. The V and J genes are TRBV7-6 and TRBJ2-2; TCRdb picks TRBD2, but there is no DNA to check that call. The CDR3 runs to 19 residues. CDR1 SGHVS and CDR2 FNYEAQ come from the germline V gene.

The V and J genes are TRBV25-1 and TRBJ1-5. This CDR3 is 14 amino acids long. Germline assignment: CDR1 MGHDK and CDR2 SYGVNS. CDR3 protein: CASSELNSNQPQHF.

The chain is built from TRBV20-1 and TRBJ1-5; TCRdb's assignment of TRBD1 cannot be checked, as there is no DNA. Germline CDR1 reads DFQATT; CDR2 reads SNEGSKA (reference sequence). The CDR3 has 16 residues. This CDR3 is CSARNQRWGVNQPQHF.

V gene TRBV24-1 combines with J gene TRBJ1-2; TCRdb picks TRBD1, but there is no DNA to check that call. This CDR3 contains 16 residues. Germline CDR1 is KGHDR and CDR2 is SFDVKD. The CDR3 protein is CATSDADRGINYGYTF.

The chain employs TRBV5-1 and TRBJ2-7; TCRdb's assignment of TRBD1 cannot be checked, as there is no DNA. The CDR3 has 12 residues. Per germline, CDR1 SGHRS and CDR2 YFSETQ. The CDR3 reads CASSPDPWEQYF.

V and J are TRBV27 and TRBJ1-6; checking the TCRdb D call of TRBD1 is not possible without DNA. This CDR3 is 17 amino acids long. Germline loops: CDR1 MNHEY, CDR2 SMNVEV (reference sequence). CDR3 sequence: CASSPGGGSSYNSPLHF.

This rearrangement joins TRBV12-3 or TRBV12-4 to TRBJ2-3; absent DNA, TCRdb's TRBD2 call cannot be checked. This CDR3 has 16 residues. CDR3: CASSLLAGRAKDTQYF.

The CDR3 protein is CASSHGWGGMGETQYF. The J gene is TRBJ2-5, the V gene TRBV27; TCRdb designates TRBD2, a call that cannot be tested without DNA. This CDR3 has 16 residues. Germline-derived CDR1 and CDR2 are MNHEY and SMNVEV (reference sequence).

The chain has TRBV6-6 and TRBJ2-7; the TCRdb D gene call, TRBD1, has no DNA to confirm it. From germline, CDR1 is MNHNY and CDR2 SVGAGI (reference sequence). This CDR3 comprises 12 residues. The CDR3 sequence: CASSAPDYEQYF.